What follows describes a single TCR beta chain. These data come from a study of blood T cells in healthy people across ages. Combining a sample-barcoded 5' primer with a J-beta primer mix, a second PCR ran for 7 to 11 cycles. A single record per CDR3 protein comes from TCRdb applying MiXCR to the 5' RACE reads. The table has 700,000 to 900,000 distinct CDR3 sequences, around 24% seen once. The V gene lost 7 bases and the J gene lost 3 bases, with 7 bases spanning the gap. The CDR3 runs 12 residues. Looked up from germline, CDR1 is MDHEN and CDR2 is SYDVKM. The same data also contributed to another study, on T cells of mothers and their children. This second report adds: Donation was provided by three healthy Caucasian mothers along with their six children. Each child contributed roughly 3.2 million TCR beta CDR3 reads, while each mother contributed over 8.5 million. Versus unrelated pairs, overlap was slightly higher in related mother-child pairs, without reaching significance.

The clonotype originates from a boy aged 5-17 years in good health. The specimen was blood. The gene calls are TRBV28 and TRBJ1-5; D not resolved. CDR3 region: CASTGFNQPQHF. The CDR3 DNA reads as TGTGCCAGCACCGGCTTCAATCAGCCCCAGCATTTT.